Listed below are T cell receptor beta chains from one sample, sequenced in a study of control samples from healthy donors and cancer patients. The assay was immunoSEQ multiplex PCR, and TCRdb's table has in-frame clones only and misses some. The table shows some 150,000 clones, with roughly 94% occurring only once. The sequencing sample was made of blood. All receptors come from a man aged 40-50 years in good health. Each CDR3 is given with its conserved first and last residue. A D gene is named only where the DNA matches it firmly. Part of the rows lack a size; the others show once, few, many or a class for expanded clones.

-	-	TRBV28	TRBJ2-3	TGTGCCAGCGAACGGGGTGCAGATACGCAGTATTTT	CASERGADTQYF
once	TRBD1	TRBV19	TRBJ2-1	TGTGCCAGTAGCGAGGGACAGGGCTATGAGCAGTTCTTC	CASSEGQGYEQFF
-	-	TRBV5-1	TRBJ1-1	TGCGCCAGCAGCTGCGGGGGGGGCGCCACTGAAGCTTTCTTT	CASSCGGGATEAFF
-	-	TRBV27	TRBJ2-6	TGTGCCAGCAGTTTAATCTCGGGGGCTGGGGCCAACGTCCTGACTTTC	CASSLISGAGANVLTF
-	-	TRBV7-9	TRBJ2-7	TGTGCCAGCAGCGTCCCGGGGGACTTTAGCTCCTACGAGCAGTACTTC	CASSVPGDFSSYEQYF
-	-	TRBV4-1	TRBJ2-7	TGCGCCAGCAGCCAAGATCGAGGGTGGGAGCAGTACTTC	CASSQDRGWEQYF
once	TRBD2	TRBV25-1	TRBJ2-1	TGTGCCAGCAGTGACATAGGTCCAGCGGGGGGGTACAATGAGCAGTTCTTC	CASSDIGPAGGYNEQFF
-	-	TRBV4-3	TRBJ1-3	TGCGCCAGCAGCCAAAAAGGCGCGGCTGGAAACACCATATATTTT	CASSQKGAAGNTIYF
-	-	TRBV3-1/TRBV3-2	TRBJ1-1	TGTGCCAGCAGCCAAGGCGGCGCAGGGATGAACACTGAAGCTTTCTTT	CASSQGGAGMNTEAFF
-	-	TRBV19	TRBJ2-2	TGTGCCAGTAGCTGGACTGACTACACCGGGGAGCTGTTTTTT	CASSWTDYTGELFF
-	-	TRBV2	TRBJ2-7	TGTGCCAGCCACCAGGGAGGACAGCAGTACGAGCAGTACTTC	CASHQGGQQYEQYF
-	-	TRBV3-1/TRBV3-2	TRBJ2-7	TGTGCCAGCAGCCAAGAGGGCAGACCTTACGAGCAGTACTTC	CASSQEGRPYEQYF
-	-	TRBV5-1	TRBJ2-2	TGCGCCAGCAGCTTGGGTACTAGCTCGAACACCGGGGAGCTGTTTTTT	CASSLGTSSNTGELFF
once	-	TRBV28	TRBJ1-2	TGTGCCAGCAGTCCGCCCCTGGGGGCCTCTAACTATGGCTACACCTTC	CASSPPLGASNYGYTF
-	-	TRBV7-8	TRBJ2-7	TGTGCCAGCAGCTCTGGACCGCCTGTTGTCTACGAGCAGTACTTC	CASSSGPPVVYEQYF
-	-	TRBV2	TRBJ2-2	TGTGCCAGCAGTGAAGGGGGTAAGACGACGGACGCGAACACCGGGGAGCTGTTTTTT	CASSEGGKTTDANTGELFF
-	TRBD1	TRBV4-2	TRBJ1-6	TGTGCCAGCAGCCATCGACAGGGGGAGGATGGAAATTCACCCCTCCACTTT	CASSHRQGEDGNSPLHF
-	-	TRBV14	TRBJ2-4	TGTGCCAGCAGTTGGGACTTAGCCAAAAACATTCAGTACTTC	CASSWDLAKNIQYF
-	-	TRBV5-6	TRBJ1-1	TGTGCCAGCAGCCCCTATACCGGGACCGCGAACACTGAAGCTTTCTTT	CASSPYTGTANTEAFF
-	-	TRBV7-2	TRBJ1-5	TGTGCCAGCAGCCGGCCCGAGGAGCCCCAGCATTTT	CASSRPEEPQHF
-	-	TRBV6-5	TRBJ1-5	TGTGCCAGCAGAAACCCAGGGAATCAGCCCCAGCATTTT	CASRNPGNQPQHF
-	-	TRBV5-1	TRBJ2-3	TGCGCCAGCAGCTTAACAGATACGCAGTATTTT	CASSLTDTQYF